This T cell receptor beta chain is drawn from a study of beta chain features in type 1 diabetes. Study observations and caveats: Type 1 diabetes patients had TCRB CDR3s that were shorter (moderately but significantly so) in all four CD4+ subsets.

The table lists this clone with a few counts. Its specificity is not known. Sorting based on CD45RO/CCR7/CD25/CD127/CD95/CD27 separated CD4+ naive, central memory, regulatory and stem cell-like memory cells. The CDR3 sequence is 12 residues long. V dropped 7 bases and J dropped 4 bases, with 7 bases sitting between them. Germline V gives CDR1 SGHTA, CDR2 FQGNSA. Reverse transcribing all isolated RNA meant expressed TCRB transcripts were sequenced. TCRdb's copy holds only in-frame clones and misses some; the assay was immunoSEQ multiplex PCR. The table includes 600,000 to 700,000 clones, 9.5% to 15% detected once.

The receptor's source is a man between 25 and 39 years old with type 1 diabetes. Sequencing was done on a sample of naive CD4+ T cells from blood. The rearrangement links TRBV7-2 to TRBJ2-2; D uncertain. In DNA form, the CDR3 reads TGTGCCAGCACCACCTTCACCGGGGAGCTGTTTTTT. Amino acids: CASTTFTGELFF.